A single sample is the source of the 13 T cell receptor beta chains below, sequenced in a study of blood T cells in healthy people across ages. Alongside a J-beta primer mix, a sample-barcoded 5' primer served in a second PCR lasting about 7 to 11 cycles. TCRdb re-analysed the 5' RACE reads in MiXCR, keeping a single row per CDR3 protein. Here the sample spans some 1.8 million distinct CDR3 sequences, 39% being singletons. The sequenced sample was blood. Every receptor here comes from a human donor in good health.

This chain joins TRBV15 and TRBJ2-6; D not resolved. V was trimmed by 4 bases and J by 1 base, leaving 8 bases between them. Germline V gene data show CDR1 as LNHNV and CDR2 as YYDKDF (reference sequence). This CDR3 is built from 15 residues. The CDR3 nucleotides are TGTGCCACCAGCACCGGCAATTCTGGGGCCAACGTCCTGACTTTC. It is translated as CATSTGNSGANVLTF. Drawing the rest from reference TRBV15 and TRBJ2-6, the complete variable domain is DAMVIQNPRYQVTQFGKPVTLSCSQTLNHNVMYWYQQKSSQAPKLLFHYYDKDFNNEADTPDNFQSRRPNTSFCFLDIRSPGLGDTAMYLCATSTGNSGANVLTFGAGSRLTVL.

To note about this clonotype: The junction does not match germline at one end; this may be a read error. This chain connects TRBV24-1 to TRBJ2-1; D is perhaps TRBD1 (6 bases). The CDR3 consists of 16 residues. Germline CDR1 and CDR2: KGHDR and SFDVKD. CDR3 amino acids: CATSDLYGDKYNGQFF. In DNA form, the CDR3 reads TGTGCCACCAGTGATTTGTACGGGGACAAGTACAATGGGCAGTTCTTC.

The chain joins TRBV7-2 to TRBJ2-5; tentatively, D is TRBD1 (6 bases). The CDR3 has 14 amino acids. Trimming pared 5 bases from V and 7 bases from J, leaving 17 bases between. Looked up from germline, CDR1 is SGHTA and CDR2 is FQGNSA. The CDR3 DNA sequence: TGTGCCAGCAGCCTTACAGGGCCTCGGGGGACCCAGTACTTC. Translated, it gives CASSLTGPRGTQYF. Together with reference TRBV7-2 and TRBJ2-5, the CDR3 gives the full variable domain: GAGVSQSPSNKVTEKGKDVELRCDPISGHTALYWYRQSLGQGLEFLIYFQGNSAPDKSGLPSDRFSAERTGGSVSTLTIQRTQQEDSAVYLCASSLTGPRGTQYFGPGTRLLVL.

The J gene is TRBJ2-5, the V gene TRBV12-3 or TRBV12-4; the D gene could be TRBD1 or TRBD2 (6 bases each). This CDR3 has 15 amino acids. Trimming cost V 2 bases and J 5 bases, with 15 bases left between them. The CDR3 DNA sequence: TGTGCCAGCAGTTTATCCTTCGGGGGCTCGGAGACCCAGTACTTC. Translation gives CASSLSFGGSETQYF.

This rearrangement joins TRBV20-1 to TRBJ2-1, with D perhaps TRBD2 (6 bases). This CDR3 is built from 16 residues. From germline, CDR1 is DFQATT and CDR2 SNEGSKA (reference sequence). V lost 4 bases, J lost 10 bases, and 26 bases lay in between. The CDR3, as DNA: TGCAGTGCTACATTAATCGGGACTCCTGATCCTTACGAGCAGTTCTTC. Protein product: CSATLIGTPDPYEQFF.

V and J are TRBV7-2 and TRBJ2-5, with D maybe TRBD2 (6 bases). This CDR3 is 15 amino acids long. Germline CDR1 and CDR2: SGHTA and FQGNSA. V dropped 2 bases and J dropped 3 bases, with 13 bases sitting between them. The CDR3 sequence: CASSLHRGGEETQYF. The CDR3 nucleotides are TGTGCCAGCAGCTTACATAGGGGCGGGGAAGAGACCCAGTACTTC. Full variable domain (rest looked up from reference TRBV7-2 and TRBJ2-5): GAGVSQSPSNKVTEKGKDVELRCDPISGHTALYWYRQSLGQGLEFLIYFQGNSAPDKSGLPSDRFSAERTGGSVSTLTIQRTQQEDSAVYLCASSLHRGGEETQYFGPGTRLLVL.

This chain links TRBV29-1 with TRBJ1-1; 8 nucleotides align to TRBD1. The V and J ends lost 3 bases and 4 bases, in that order; junction bases with no gene match: 7. Per germline, CDR1 SQVTM and CDR2 ANQGSEA. The CDR3 consists of 14 residues. The CDR3 loop is CSVDGITGGTEAFF. The CDR3 nucleotides read TGCAGCGTTGACGGGATTACAGGGGGCACTGAAGCTTTCTTT.

In the case of this clonotype: A junction boundary mismatches the germline segment, possibly from a read error. V is TRBV6-6 and J is TRBJ2-3; D is undetermined. This CDR3 spans 15 amino acids. The germline V gene has CDR1 MNHNY and CDR2 SVGAGI (reference sequence). DNA for the CDR3: TGTGCCAGCAGTTCCCCGGGCCCCTCCACAGATGCGCAGTATTTT. Protein product: CASSSPGPSTDAQYF.

Regarding this clonotype: This may arise from a read error, as a much more abundant clone is one base away. The V and J genes are TRBV5-1 and TRBJ2-1, with D uncertain. This CDR3 is built from 17 residues. V was pared by 0 bases and J by 2 bases, with 15 bases between. CDR1 and CDR2 (germline): SGHRS, YFSETQ. The CDR3 coding sequence is TGCGCCAGCAGCTTGGTCCCACAATTTAGGCCCTACAATGAGCAGTTCTTC. Its protein is CASSLVPQFRPYNEQFF.

This clonotype has a count of ten or more. The V call is TRBV25-1, the J call TRBJ2-6; 9 positions match TRBD2. This CDR3 has 19 amino acids. Trimming cost V 8 bases and J 0 bases; bases outside gene matches: 14. Germline CDR1 MGHDK, CDR2 SYGVNS. CDR3 sequence: CASSGAGGWSPSGANVLTF. The CDR3 region has the DNA TGTGCCAGCTCCGGAGCGGGGGGCTGGTCTCCCTCTGGGGCCAACGTCCTGACTTTC. Full variable domain (missing parts from reference TRBV25-1 and TRBJ2-6): EADIYQTPRYLVIGTGKKITLECSQTMGHDKMYWYQQDPGMELHLIHYSYGVNSTEKGDLSSESTVSRIRTEHFPLTLESARPSHTSQYLCASSGAGGWSPSGANVLTFGAGSRLTVL.

This clonotype was counted once. At one of its ends the junction is not consistent with the germline gene, which may arise from a read error. The V gene is TRBV7-3, the J gene TRBJ1-1; D may be TRBD1 (5 bases). Germline V gives CDR1 SGHTA, CDR2 FQGTGA. The CDR3 has 15 residues. This chain's CDR3 is CACSLKGGQNTEAFF. For the CDR3, the DNA is TGTGCCTGCAGCTTAAAGGGTGGACAGAACACTGAAGCTTTCTTT.

A remark on this clonotype: An end of the junction does not agree with germline; a read error may underlie this. V usage is TRBV20-1 and J usage is TRBJ1-5, with a tentative D call TRBD1 (5 bases). This CDR3 is built from 15 residues. In germline, CDR1 is DFQATT, CDR2 SNEGSKA (reference sequence). For the CDR3, the DNA is TGTAGTGCCACCTGGGGGATCTATAGCAATCAGCCCCAGCATTTT. It specifies CSATWGIYSNQPQHF.

This sequence joins TRBV7-2 and TRBJ2-7, with TRBD2 matching 9 bases. The trim removed 1 base at V and 0 bases at J, leaving 4 bases unmatched. CDR1 is SGHTA and CDR2 is FQGNSA in the germline V gene. There are 16 residues in the CDR3. In DNA form, the CDR3 reads TGTGCCAGCAGCTTAGAAAGCGGGGGGAGCTCCTACGAGCAGTACTTC. Amino acids: CASSLESGGSSYEQYF.